These 22 T cell receptor beta chains were sequenced from one sample in a study of response to subunit inactivated influenza vaccine. TCRdb redid the calling of the RT-PCR reads with MiXCR, one entry per CDR3 protein. Here the sample spans some 570,000 distinct CDR3 sequences, 11% being singletons. The same data also contributed to another study, on T cells expressing NK-cell markers. This second study says: Scientists made TCR beta cDNA using 5'RACE template switching with UMIs.

Here the sequenced sample was PBMCs from blood, taken on the day of vaccination. The receptor set was obtained from a man aged 45-65 years who received an inactivated influenza vaccine.

The rearrangement links TRBV6-2 or TRBV6-3 to TRBJ2-3; D gene uncertain. Trimming removed 5 bases at V and 0 bases at J, with 12 bases between. This CDR3 contains 15 residues. Germline V gives CDR1 MNHEY, CDR2 SVGEGT. CDR3: CASSRPFDSTDTQYF. CDR3 DNA sequence: TGTGCCAGCAGTCGACCCTTCGATAGCACAGATACGCAGTATTTT.

A few counts support this clonotype. The chain uses TRBV20-1 and TRBJ2-7, with D possibly TRBD2 on 6 matching bases. V lost 0 bases and J 4 bases, leaving 19 bases between the germline ends. CDR1 is DFQATT and CDR2 is SNEGSKA in the germline V gene (reference sequence). The CDR3 is 16 amino acids. CDR3 amino acids: CSARDHRDSGAYEQYF. The DNA for the CDR3 is TGCAGTGCTAGAGATCATAGGGACTCTGGCGCATACGAGCAGTACTTC.

The chain uses TRBV28 and TRBJ2-7; no definite D call. The CDR3 extends over 14 amino acids. V was pared by 4 bases and J by 0 bases, with 10 bases between. CDR1 and CDR2 from the germline V gene are MDHEN and SYDVKM. Here the CDR3 reads CASSSPASSYEQYF. For the CDR3, the DNA is TGTGCCAGCAGTTCCCCGGCTAGCTCCTACGAGCAGTACTTC. Full variable domain (missing parts from reference TRBV28 and TRBJ2-7): DVKVTQSSRYLVKRTGEKVFLECVQDMDHENMFWYRQDPGLGLRLIYFSYDVKMKEKGDIPEGYSVSREKKERFSLILESASTNQTSMYLCASSSPASSYEQYFGPGTRLTVT.

This clonotype was observed many times. The chain joins TRBV6-1 to TRBJ2-7; D gene unclear. Trimming stripped 6 bases from V and 6 bases from J, with 18 bases between. Germline values: CDR1 MNHNS, CDR2 SASEGT. CDR3 length equals 14 residues. Here the CDR3 reads CASSGDWGTGEQYF. As DNA, the CDR3 is TGTGCCAGCAGCGGCGATTGGGGTACGGGCGAGCAGTACTTC.

This sequence joins TRBV18 and TRBJ2-7, with 8 bases aligning to TRBD1. The germline CDR1 and CDR2 sequences are KGHSH and LQKENI. The length of the CDR3 is 15 residues. Losses at the gene ends were 2 bases for V and 6 bases for J; bases not matched to a gene: 9. The CDR3: CASSPVGQGAGEQYF. Written as DNA, the CDR3 is TGTGCCAGCTCACCAGTGGGGCAGGGGGCAGGCGAGCAGTACTTC.

This clonotype has more than one count but fewer than ten. This rearrangement joins TRBV12-3 or TRBV12-4 to TRBJ1-3; D gene ambiguous. The CDR3 spans 15 residues. V was cut by 7 bases and J by 0 bases, with 13 bases left in between. In nucleotides, the CDR3 is TGTGCCAGCACCCGCCGGGTGGGCTCTGGAAACACCATATATTTT. It codes for CASTRRVGSGNTIYF.

In its sample, this clonotype was seen a few times. This chain joins TRBV7-3 and TRBJ2-5; D not certain. Trimming took off 5 bases at V and 5 bases at J, with 12 bases between the two ends. Germline CDR1 and CDR2: SGHTA and FQGTGA. The CDR3 runs to 13 residues. The CDR3 loop reads CASSRARWETQYF. CDR3 sequence (DNA): TGTGCCAGCAGCCGGGCCCGGTGGGAGACCCAGTACTTC. The whole variable domain, remainder taken from reference TRBV7-3 and TRBJ2-5, is GAGVSQTPSNKVTEKGKYVELRCDPISGHTALYWYRQSLGQGPEFLIYFQGTGAADDSGLPNDRFFAVRPEGSVSTLKIQRTERGDSAVYLCASSRARWETQYFGPGTRLLVL.

This clonotype was seen more than once but under ten times. The chain couples TRBV12-3 or TRBV12-4 to TRBJ1-1; 9 bases are shared with TRBD1. The CDR3 extends over 13 amino acids. V lost 10 bases and J lost 4; bases outside the gene matches: 7. The CDR3 DNA sequence: TGTGCCATCGGGGACAGGGTGGCCACTGAAGCTTTCTTT. Translation: CAIGDRVATEAFF.

The chain uses TRBV4-1 and TRBJ1-2; TRBD1 matches 8 bases. This CDR3 comprises 14 residues. Trimming took 3 bases from V and 4 from J; bases not matched to a gene: 4. Germline CDR1 MGHRA, CDR2 YSYEKL. CDR3 residues: CASSQSDRAYGYTF. In DNA form, the CDR3 reads TGCGCCAGCAGCCAGTCGGACAGGGCCTATGGCTACACCTTC.

The chain combines TRBV6-1 with TRBJ2-1; 9 bases match TRBD1. Germline lookup yields CDR1 MNHNS and CDR2 SASEGT. CDR3 length: 13 residues. The ends lost 7 bases at V and 7 bases at J; junction bases unmatched: 5. The CDR3 region has the DNA TGTGCCAGCACTGGACAGGGGCGGAATGAGCAGTTCTTC. Amino acids: CASTGQGRNEQFF.

The chain has TRBV30 and TRBJ2-1; D remains unclear. Germline V CDR1 and CDR2: GTSNPN, SVGIG (reference sequence). Trimming shortened V by 2 bases and J by 6 bases, and 11 bases separated the two germline ends. The length of the CDR3 is 13 residues. The CDR3 spells CAWSRVLGNEQFF. CDR3 in DNA: TGTGCCTGGAGTCGGGTCTTGGGCAATGAGCAGTTCTTC.

In its sample, this clonotype was seen a few times. The chain combines TRBV25-1 with TRBJ2-1; 8 bases are shared with TRBD1. Germline loops: CDR1 MGHDK, CDR2 SYGVNS. This CDR3 region has 15 residues. Trimming cost V 3 bases and J 3 bases; bases outside gene matches: 4. Here the CDR3 DNA reads TGTGCCAGCAGTGAGGACAGGGTTTTCTACAATGAGCAGTTCTTC. Translating it yields CASSEDRVFYNEQFF.

The genes are TRBV4-3 and TRBJ2-7, with TRBD1 matching over 9 bases. The CDR3 has 16 amino acids. CDR1 and CDR2 (germline): LGHNA, YSLEER. Trimming at V came to 1 base and at J to 6 bases, leaving 10 bases not matched to a gene. The CDR3 loop is CASSQVLDRGPREQYF. As DNA, the CDR3 is TGCGCCAGCAGCCAAGTTCTGGACAGGGGACCCCGCGAGCAGTACTTC.

This clonotype has ten or more counts. The chain carries TRBV6-2 or TRBV6-3 and TRBJ1-1; the match to TRBD1 covers 7 bases. The CDR3 loop spans 14 amino acids. Germline CDR1 is MNHEY and CDR2 is SVGEGT. The V gene end was trimmed by 5 bases and the J gene end by 1 base; junction bases not matched to a gene: 4. CDR3 region: CASSEGQRNTEAFF. In DNA, the CDR3 is TGTGCCAGCAGTGAGGGACAGAGGAACACTGAAGCTTTCTTT.

This clonotype was seen a few times. The V call is TRBV28, the J call TRBJ2-7; no definite D call. V gave up 1 base and J gave up 0 bases, with 10 bases separating them. Germline V lookup: CDR1 MDHEN, CDR2 SYDVKM. The CDR3 runs to 15 residues. CDR3 sequence reads: CASSLFSRHSYEQYF. The CDR3 DNA sequence: TGTGCCAGCAGTTTATTTTCCAGGCACTCCTACGAGCAGTACTTC.

J is TRBJ2-1 and V is TRBV14; TRBD2 matches 7 bases. The CDR3 contains 14 residues. J gave up 6 bases and V 4 bases, and 6 bases lay outside the gene matches. Germline loops: CDR1 SGHDN, CDR2 FVKESK. The CDR3 bases are TGTGCCAGCAGCCTGACTAGCCTTCTCAATGAGCAGTTCTTC. Translation: CASSLTSLLNEQFF. Full variable domain (missing parts from reference TRBV14 and TRBJ2-1): EAGVTQFPSHSVIEKGQTVTLRCDPISGHDNLYWYRRVMGKEIKFLLHFVKESKQDESGMPNNRFLAERTGGTYSTLKVQPAELEDSGVYFCASSLTSLLNEQFFGPGTRLTVL.

This clonotype showed up just a few times. The J gene is TRBJ2-5, the V gene TRBV5-1; D is unclear. Per germline, CDR1 SGHRS and CDR2 YFSETQ. V gave up 0 bases and J gave up 7 bases, with 10 bases separating them. The CDR3 is 13 residues long. The CDR3 DNA reads as TGCGCCAGCAGCTTGGATAGCTTCGGGACCCAGTACTTC. This codes for CASSLDSFGTQYF.

This clonotype was seen more than once but under ten times. V gene TRBV10-3 combines with J gene TRBJ2-6, with D perhaps TRBD1 (5 bases). Germline loops: CDR1 ENHRY, CDR2 SYGVKD. Trimming pared 8 bases from V and 0 bases from J, leaving 8 bases between. This CDR3 is 14 amino acids long. CDR3 nucleotides: TGTGCCATCGGACACCCCTCTGGGGCCAACGTCCTGACTTTC. Protein product: CAIGHPSGANVLTF.

This rearrangement joins TRBV2 to TRBJ2-1; 7 nucleotides align to TRBD2. J was trimmed by 3 bases and V by 2 bases; bases with no gene match: 13. CDR3 length: 18 amino acids. Germline CDR1 is SNHLY and CDR2 is FYNNEI. The CDR3 DNA follows: TGTGCCAGCAGTGAATGGGGGGGAGGGAAAACCCACTACAATGAGCAGTTCTTC. It encodes CASSEWGGGKTHYNEQFF.

The chain has TRBV6-1 and TRBJ1-1; no clear D gene. Trimming took off 7 bases at V and 1 base at J, with 16 bases between the two ends. Germline CDR1 is MNHNS and CDR2 is SASEGT. The CDR3 has 15 residues. In DNA form, the CDR3 reads TGTGCCAGCAACCGCATGGGCCCGTCGAACACTGAAGCTTTCTTT. It yields the protein CASNRMGPSNTEAFF.

A few counts support this clonotype. This chain joins TRBV28 and TRBJ2-1; tentatively, D is TRBD2 (6 bases). This CDR3 contains 15 residues. V shed 5 bases and J shed 7 bases, with 18 bases lying between them. Germline V gives CDR1 MDHEN, CDR2 SYDVKM. The CDR3 DNA is TGTGCCAGCAGTCGACCGGGACTTTTCGTAAATGAGCAGTTCTTC. Its protein is CASSRPGLFVNEQFF.

This clonotype was picked up a small number of times. The chain carries TRBV10-3 and TRBJ2-1; TRBD2 aligns across 10 bases. CDR1 and CDR2 (germline): ENHRY, SYGVKD. Losses at the gene ends were 2 bases for V and 1 base for J; bases not matched to a gene: 2. This CDR3 region has 16 residues. CDR3 in amino acids: CAISEVLAGSYNEQFF. Written as DNA, the CDR3 is TGTGCCATCAGTGAGGTACTAGCGGGATCCTACAATGAGCAGTTCTTC.